The T cell receptor (beta chain) under discussion was sequenced for a study of beta chain features in type 1 diabetes. Study-wide context: Healthy donors and patients had similar age, gender and cell yields.

Study observations and caveats: There were fewer insertions and more deletions at the VDJ junctions of type 1 diabetes patients. Type 1 diabetes patients had moderately but significantly shorter TCRB CDR3s in all four CD4+ subsets. Shorter templates might be favored by PCR, equally in patients and controls.

This clone occurred a few times. Its antigen is undetermined. The CDR3 totals 15 residues. Germline CDR1 reads SGHRS; CDR2 reads YFSETQ. The junction had 5 bases not matched to a gene; V was cut back by 4 bases and J by 4 bases. Blood was collected once per donor into heparin, averaging about 116 mL. Sequencing targeted expressed TCRB transcripts, as all isolated RNA had been reverse transcribed. Sequencing was performed with immunoSEQ multiplex PCR; in TCRdb, only in-frame clones are kept and a portion is missing. Of hundreds of thousands of clones listed, under 15% are singletons. Input material: naive CD4+ T cells from blood. This sequence originates from a man between 18 and 29 years old with type 1 diabetes. The gene calls are TRBV5-1 and TRBJ2-3; 11 nucleotides agree with TRBD1. As DNA, the CDR3 is TGCGCCAGCAGCAGAACGGACAGGGGGCCAGATACGCAGTATTTT. Translating it yields CASSRTDRGPDTQYF.